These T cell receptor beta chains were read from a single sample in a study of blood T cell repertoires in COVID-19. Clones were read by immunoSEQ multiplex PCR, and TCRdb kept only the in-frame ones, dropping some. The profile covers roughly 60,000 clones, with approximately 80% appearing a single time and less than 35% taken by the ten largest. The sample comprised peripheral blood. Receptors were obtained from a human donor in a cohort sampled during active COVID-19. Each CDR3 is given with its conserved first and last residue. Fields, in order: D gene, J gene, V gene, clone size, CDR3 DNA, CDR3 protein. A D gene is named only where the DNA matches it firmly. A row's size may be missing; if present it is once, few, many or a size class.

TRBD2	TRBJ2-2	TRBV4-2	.	TGTGCCAGCAGGACGACTAGCGGGAAAAGCGGGGAGCTGTTTTTT	CASRTTSGKSGELFF
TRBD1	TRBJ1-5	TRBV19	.	TGTGCCAGTAGTATAGTACAGGGGGCTGGTCAGCCCCAGCATTTT	CASSIVQGAGQPQHF
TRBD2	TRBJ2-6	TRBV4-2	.	TGTGCCAGCAGCCAAGATGGGCTTAGCGGGGGGGGCTTCCATGGGGCCAACGTCCTGACTTTC	CASSQDGLSGGGFHGANVLTF
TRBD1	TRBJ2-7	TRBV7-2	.	TGTGCCAGCAGCCAGGACAGGAGTTCCTACGAGCAGTACTTC	CASSQDRSSYEQYF
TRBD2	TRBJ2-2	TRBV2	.	TGTGCCAGCAGATTAGCGGGATGGTATCGGGAGCTGTTTTTT	CASRLAGWYRELFF
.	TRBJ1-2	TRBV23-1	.	TGCGCCAGCAGTCTCGGAGGAAGGTCCCCGCTGGATGGCTACACCTTC	CASSLGGRSPLDGYTF
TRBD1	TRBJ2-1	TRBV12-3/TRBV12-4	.	TGTGCCAGCAGTTTCCGACAGGGGGGTCGGTTCTTC	CASSFRQGGRFF
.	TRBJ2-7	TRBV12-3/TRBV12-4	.	TGTGCCAGCAGTCCCGAGGGCTACGAGCAGTACTTC	CASSPEGYEQYF
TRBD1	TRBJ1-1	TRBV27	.	TGTGCCACTCGGGACAGGGAAATTTCGGTTGAAGCTTTCTTT	CATRDREISVEAFF
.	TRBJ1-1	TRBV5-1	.	TGCGCCAGCAGCTTGGGACAGGCGAACACTGAAGCTTTCTTT	CASSLGQANTEAFF
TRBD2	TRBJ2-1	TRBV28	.	TGTGCCAGCAGTGGTAGCGGGAGAAGGGATGAGCAGTTCTTC	CASSGSGRRDEQFF
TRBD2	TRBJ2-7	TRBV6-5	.	TGTGCCAGCAGTTACTCGATGGTAGCGGGAGGGCGGGAGCAGTACTTC	CASSYSMVAGGREQYF
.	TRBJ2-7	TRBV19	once	TGTGCCAGTAGTATTCCAGGGAACTACGAGCAGTACTTC	CASSIPGNYEQYF
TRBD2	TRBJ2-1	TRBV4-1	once	TGCGCCAGCAGCCAAGATTGGGAGGGGCCCTACAATGAGCAGTTCTTC	CASSQDWEGPYNEQFF
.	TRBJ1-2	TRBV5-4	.	TGTGCCAGCAGCCCCGGCCCCGGGGGAGCTAACTATGGCTACACCTTC	CASSPGPGGANYGYTF
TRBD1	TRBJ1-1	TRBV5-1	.	TGCGCCAGCAGCCAGGGACAGCAGAACACTGAAGCTTTCTTT	CASSQGQQNTEAFF
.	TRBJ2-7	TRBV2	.	TGTGCCAGCAGTATAAAGAACCGAGACTACGAGCAGTACTTC	CASSIKNRDYEQYF
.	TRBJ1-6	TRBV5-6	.	TGTGCCAGCAGCCCCCCTTTCGGCAGGTTTAATTCACCCCTCCACTTT	CASSPPFGRFNSPLHF
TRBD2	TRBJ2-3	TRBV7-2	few	TGTGCCAGCAGCCTCCAGCGGGGGAGGGCAGATACGCAGTATTTT	CASSLQRGRADTQYF
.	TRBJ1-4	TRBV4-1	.	TGCGCCAGCAGCCTCACGACAGGAGAAAAACTGTTTTTT	CASSLTTGEKLFF
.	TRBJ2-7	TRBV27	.	TGTGCCAGCAGTTTATTAGGCGGGAAGGACGAGCAGTACTTC	CASSLLGGKDEQYF
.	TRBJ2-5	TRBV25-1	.	.	CASSEFGAGGKETQYF
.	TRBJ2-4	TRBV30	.	TGTGCCTGGAGGGGGGGGCGGCTTTCCACCTTTCAGTACTTC	CAWRGGRLSTFQYF
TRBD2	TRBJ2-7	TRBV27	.	TGTGCCAGCAGTTTCACTAGCGGGAGAAGGGACGAGCAGTACTTC	CASSFTSGRRDEQYF
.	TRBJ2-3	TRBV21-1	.	TGTGCCAGCTCAGCTAACAGCGGGATGAGCACAGATACGCAGTATTTT	CASSANSGMSTDTQYF
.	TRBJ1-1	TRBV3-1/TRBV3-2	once	TGTGCCAGCAGCCAAGGTCTCGGGACACCGATGAACACTGAAGCTTTCTTT	CASSQGLGTPMNTEAFF
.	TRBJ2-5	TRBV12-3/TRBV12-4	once	TGTGCCAGCAGCCGCGGAGGACGTGAGACCCAGTACTTC	CASSRGGRETQYF
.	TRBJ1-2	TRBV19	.	TGTGCCAGTAGTCCCCCTCCGGGGTCGTATGGCTACACCTTC	CASSPPPGSYGYTF
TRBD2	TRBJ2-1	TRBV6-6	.	TGTGCCAGCAGTCCATCCCCTCCGGGAGGGCCGAGCTCCTACAATGAGCAGTTCTTC	CASSPSPPGGPSSYNEQFF
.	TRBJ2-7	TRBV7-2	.	TGTGCCAGCACCGTTAGGAGCTCCTACGAGCAGTACTTC	CASTVRSSYEQYF
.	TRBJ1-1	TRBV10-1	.	TGCGCCAGCAGTGAGTTTGGACAAGGGAACACTGAAGCTTTCTTT	CASSEFGQGNTEAFF
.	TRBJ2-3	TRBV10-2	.	TGCGCCAGCAGTGCTAGCACTTGGGCAGATACGCAGTATTTT	CASSASTWADTQYF
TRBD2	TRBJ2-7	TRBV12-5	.	TGTGCTAGTGGTTTGGGGGGGACTAGTCATGAGCAGTACTTC	CASGLGGTSHEQYF
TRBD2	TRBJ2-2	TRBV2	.	TGTGCCAGCAGCGGGAGCGGGAGCAACACCGGGGAGCTGTTTTTT	CASSGSGSNTGELFF
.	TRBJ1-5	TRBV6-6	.	TGTGCCAGCAGACCTCCGGGGGTCTCCAATCAGCCCCAGCATTTT	CASRPPGVSNQPQHF
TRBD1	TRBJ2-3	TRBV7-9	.	TGTGCCAGCAGCTGGGGGACAGGGACAGATACGCAGTATTTT	CASSWGTGTDTQYF
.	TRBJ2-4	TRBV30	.	TGTGCTCACTCCCGGGGGACCGAAAACATTCAGTACTTC	CAHSRGTENIQYF
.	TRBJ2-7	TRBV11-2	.	TGTGCCAGCAGCTTAAATGCGGGGGAGCAGTACTTC	CASSLNAGEQYF
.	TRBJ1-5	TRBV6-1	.	TGTGCCAGCAGTGACACAGGCTACGGGAGCAATCAGCCCCAGCATTTT	CASSDTGYGSNQPQHF
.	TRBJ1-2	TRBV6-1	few	TGTGCCAGCAGTGAATATTTGGCAGACTATGGCTACACCTTC	CASSEYLADYGYTF
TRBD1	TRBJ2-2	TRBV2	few	TGTGCCAGCAGTGGACAGGGGGCCGTCGGGGAGCTGTTTTTT	CASSGQGAVGELFF
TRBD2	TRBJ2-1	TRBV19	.	TGTGCCAGTAGTATGACTAGCTCATACAATGAGCAGTTCTTC	CASSMTSSYNEQFF
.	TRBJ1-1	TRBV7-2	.	TGTGCCAGCAGTCAGCAGGGCAACACTGAAGCTTTCTTT	CASSQQGNTEAFF
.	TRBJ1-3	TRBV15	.	TGTGCCACCAGCCATGACAGCTTCTCTGGAAACACCATATATTTT	CATSHDSFSGNTIYF
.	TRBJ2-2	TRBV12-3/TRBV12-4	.	TGTGCCAGCAGTTTTACCGGGAGAGCGCTGTTTTTT	CASSFTGRALFF
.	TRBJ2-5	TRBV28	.	TGTGCCAGCAGTTTACTGAGTGAGCGAAAGACCCAGTACTTC	CASSLLSERKTQYF
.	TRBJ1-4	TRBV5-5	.	TGTGCCAGCAGCCCGGGACATCCCAGAGAAAAACTGTTTTTT	CASSPGHPREKLFF
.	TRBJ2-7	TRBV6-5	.	TGTGCCAGCAGAGGGAAAGGGGACTACGAGCAGTACTTC	CASRGKGDYEQYF
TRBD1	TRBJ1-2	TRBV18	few	TGTGCCAGCTCACCAGGATTAACCCGGACAGGCACTAACTATGGCTACACCTTC	CASSPGLTRTGTNYGYTF
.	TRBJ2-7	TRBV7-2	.	TGTGCCAGCAGCCAACTCTCCTACGAGCAGTACTTC	CASSQLSYEQYF
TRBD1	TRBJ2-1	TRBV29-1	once	TGCAGCGTTAGGGACAGGGGGCAGAATGAGCAGTTCTTC	CSVRDRGQNEQFF
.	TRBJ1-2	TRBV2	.	TGTGCCAGCAGTGTTGACAGTAACTCTTATGGCTACACCTTC	CASSVDSNSYGYTF
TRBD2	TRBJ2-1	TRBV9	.	TGTGCCAGCAGCGTAGAGGTAGCGGGGAATGAGCAGTTCTTC	CASSVEVAGNEQFF
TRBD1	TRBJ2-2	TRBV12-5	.	TGTGCTAGTGGTCACAGGGGGGCCGGGGAGCTGTTTTTT	CASGHRGAGELFF
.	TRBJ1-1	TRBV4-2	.	TGTGCCAGCAGCCGGCCCATGAACACTGAAGCTTTCTTT	CASSRPMNTEAFF
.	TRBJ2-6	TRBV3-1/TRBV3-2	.	TGTGCCAGCAGCTTTGGAACAGGGCTGGGAGACTCTGGGGCCAACGTCCTGACTTTC	CASSFGTGLGDSGANVLTF
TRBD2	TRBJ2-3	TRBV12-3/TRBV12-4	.	TGTGCCAGCAGGGCGGGGGTGTCTGATACGCAGTATTTT	CASRAGVSDTQYF
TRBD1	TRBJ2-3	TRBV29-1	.	TGCAGCGCTGAAGGACAGGGCACAGATACGCAGTATTTT	CSAEGQGTDTQYF
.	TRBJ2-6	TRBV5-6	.	TGTGCCAGCAGCTTGGGGCCCGTTTCCTCTGGGGCCAACGTCCTGACTTTC	CASSLGPVSSGANVLTF